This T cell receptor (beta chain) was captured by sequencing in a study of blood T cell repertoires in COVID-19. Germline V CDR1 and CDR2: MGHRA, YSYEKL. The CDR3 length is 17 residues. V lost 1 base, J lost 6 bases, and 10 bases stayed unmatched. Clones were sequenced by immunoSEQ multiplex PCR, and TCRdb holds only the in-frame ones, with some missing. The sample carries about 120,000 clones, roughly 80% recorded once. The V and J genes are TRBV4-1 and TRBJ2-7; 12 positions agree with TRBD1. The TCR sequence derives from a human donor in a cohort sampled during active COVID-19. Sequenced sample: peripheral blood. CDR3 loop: CASSQGLRDRGLGEQYF. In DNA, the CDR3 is TGCGCCAGCAGCCAAGGTCTCCGGGACAGGGGGCTGGGCGAGCAGTACTTC.